A single sample gave rise to the 21 T cell receptor beta chains below, sequenced in a study of cytomegalovirus exposure and HLA in healthy donors. The primer mix had 60 Vbeta and 13 Jbeta primers. Libraries were prepared by immunoSEQ multiplex PCR; TCRdb keeps only in-frame clonotypes and omits some of them. Among about 55,000 clones listed, about 82% were seen once. Sequenced: PBMCs. The source is a man younger than 40 in good health and CMV-seronegative.

V usage is TRBV5-5 and J usage is TRBJ2-5; maybe TRBD1 (6 bases). The CDR3 length is 13 residues. Trimming took off 1 base at V and 5 bases at J, with 9 bases between the two ends. CDR1 and CDR2 from the germline V gene are SGHKS and YYEKEE (reference sequence). The CDR3 DNA sequence: TGTGCCAGCAGCTTGCAGGGGTGGGAGACCCAGTACTTC. Encoded protein: CASSLQGWETQYF.

CDR3 DNA sequence: TGTGCCTGGAGTGTCATGCGGACAGGGGGCGAGCAGTACTTC. Translation: CAWSVMRTGGEQYF. The chain is built from TRBV30 and TRBJ2-5; 10 nucleotides agree with TRBD1. TRBJ2-7 matches the DNA end more closely, so the J call is doubtful. Germline lookup yields CDR1 GTSNPN and CDR2 SVGIG (reference sequence). The CDR3 loop spans 14 amino acids.

The chain links TRBV9 to TRBJ2-1, with TRBD2 matching 8 bases. This CDR3 comprises 15 residues. Germline V lookup: CDR1 SGDLS, CDR2 YYNGEE. Trimming took 4 bases from V and 8 from J; bases not matched to a gene: 11. Here the CDR3 DNA reads TGTGCCAGCAGCCCCCACGGGGGGGAATCGCATGAGCAGTTCTTC. It encodes CASSPHGGESHEQFF.

V and J are TRBV30 and TRBJ2-2; D remains ambiguous. Looked up from germline, CDR1 is GTSNPN and CDR2 is SVGIG (reference sequence). This CDR3 spans 14 amino acids. Trimming cost V 0 bases and J 4 bases, with 9 bases left between them. CDR3 amino acids: CAWSVGATTGELFF. CDR3 bases: TGTGCCTGGAGTGTAGGAGCAACCACCGGGGAGCTGTTTTTT.

The rearrangement joins TRBV5-5 to TRBJ2-6; D is unresolved. Trimming removed 2 bases from V and 1 base from J, with 4 bases in between. Germline CDR1 is SGHKS and CDR2 is YYEKEE (reference sequence). CDR3 length: 14 residues. CDR3 DNA: TGTGCCAGCAGCTTCCCTTCTGGGGCCAACGTCCTGACTTTC. Its protein product is CASSFPSGANVLTF.

J is TRBJ1-3 and V is TRBV4-2; D unresolved. The germline V gene encodes CDR1 LGHNA and CDR2 YNFKEQ. V lost 1 base and J lost 4, with 11 bases in between. This CDR3 has 15 amino acids. The CDR3 DNA is TGTGCCAGCAGCCAAGTTGAGCCAAAGGGAAACACCATATATTTT. Its translation: CASSQVEPKGNTIYF.

This clone appeared a single time. The chain joins TRBV19 to TRBJ2-4; 7 bases fit TRBD1. The CDR3 runs 13 residues. CDR1 and CDR2 (germline): LNHDA, SQIVND (reference sequence). With 4 bases clipped from V and 3 bases from J, the junction kept 0 bases outside the gene matches. This CDR3 reads CASSTGGKNIQYF. DNA for the CDR3: TGTGCCAGTAGTACAGGGGGCAAAAACATTCAGTACTTC.

The genes are TRBV7-9 and TRBJ1-3; the D is unclear. V lost 1 base to trimming and J lost 0 bases, with 4 bases between them. Germline lookup yields CDR1 SEHNR and CDR2 FQNEAQ (reference sequence). The CDR3 has 14 residues. The CDR3 here is CASSLVASGNTIYF. CDR3 nucleotides: TGTGCCAGCAGCTTAGTAGCCTCTGGAAACACCATATATTTT.

This clone was recorded a few times. V usage is TRBV11-2 and J usage is TRBJ2-7, with a weak D call TRBD2 (6 bases). Trimming stripped 1 base from V and 3 bases from J, with 16 bases between. This CDR3 spans 16 amino acids. CDR1 and CDR2 (germline): SGHAT, FQNNGV. The DNA of the CDR3 is TGTGCCAGCAGCTTAGCTCCGCGGGGTAAAATCTACGAGCAGTACTTC. It yields the protein CASSLAPRGKIYEQYF.

The rearrangement joins TRBV6-1 to TRBJ2-3; the match to TRBD1 covers 9 bases. CDR1 is MNHNS, CDR2 SASEGT, per germline. There are 15 residues in the CDR3. Trimming took 6 bases from V and 3 from J; bases not matched to a gene: 7. CDR3 coding DNA: TGTGCCAGCAGCCGGGACAGGGCTGTGACAGATACGCAGTATTTT. Its protein product is CASSRDRAVTDTQYF.

This chain connects TRBV7-9 to TRBJ2-5; D may be TRBD1 (5 bases). The V gene's germline CDR1 is SEHNR and CDR2 FQNEAQ (reference sequence). Trimming shortened V by 2 bases and J by 4 bases, and 11 bases separated the two germline ends. This CDR3 has 14 residues. CDR3 sequence reads: CASSLSTVRETQYF. CDR3 DNA: TGTGCCAGCAGCTTATCGACAGTACGAGAGACCCAGTACTTC.

The J gene is TRBJ1-2, the V gene TRBV10-1; D perhaps matches TRBD1 (5 bases). This CDR3 region has 13 residues. Trimming shortened V by 4 bases and J by 0 bases, and 6 bases separated the two germline ends. The germline gives CDR1 WNHNN, CDR2 SYGVQD (reference sequence). The CDR3 DNA follows: TGCGCCAGCAGTGCAGGGACTAACTATGGCTACACCTTC. Residues: CASSAGTNYGYTF.

The V gene is TRBV7-8, the J gene TRBJ1-1; the match to TRBD1 covers 8 bases. CDR1 and CDR2 (germline): SGHVS, FQNEAQ. The CDR3 is 14 amino acids. Trimming removed 4 bases from V and 0 bases from J; junction bases left unmatched: 1. CDR3 sequence: CASSSDRVNTEAFF. The CDR3 DNA sequence: TGTGCCAGCAGCTCGGACAGGGTGAACACTGAAGCTTTCTTT.

V and J are TRBV5-1 and TRBJ2-7; D may be TRBD2 (6 bases). The CDR3 totals 16 residues. In germline, CDR1 is SGHRS, CDR2 YFSETQ. Between the trimmed V and J ends, which lost 2 bases and 5 bases, there was a span of 20 bases. The CDR3: CASSLTSAGRRDEQYF. CDR3 nucleotide sequence: TGCGCCAGCAGCTTAACCTCCGCAGGGAGGCGCGACGAGCAGTACTTC.

CDR3 sequence reads: CAISETQQGTNEKLFF. CDR3 coding DNA: TGTGCCATCAGTGAGACGCAACAGGGAACTAATGAAAAACTGTTTTTT. The chain links TRBV10-3 to TRBJ1-4, with D perhaps matching TRBD1 (6 bases). CDR1 ENHRY and CDR2 SYGVKD come from the germline V gene. The CDR3 sequence is 16 residues long. V dropped 2 bases and J dropped 1 base, with 11 bases sitting between them.

The chain's CDR3 is CASKRQGTINQPQHF. The CDR3 DNA is TGTGCCAGCAAGCGACAGGGGACTATAAATCAGCCCCAGCATTTT. The V gene is TRBV6-5, the J gene TRBJ1-5, with TRBD1 matching over 8 bases. Germline lookup yields CDR1 MNHEY and CDR2 SVGAGI. This CDR3 is built from 15 residues. J gave up 4 bases and V 7 bases, and 9 bases lay outside the gene matches.

The V gene is TRBV5-1, the J gene TRBJ2-5; 8 nucleotides align to TRBD1. TRBJ2-7 explains the end of the DNA better; the J call may be wrong. This CDR3 region has 16 residues. CDR1 and CDR2 from the germline V gene are SGHRS and YFSETQ. Written as DNA, the CDR3 is TGCGCCAGCAGCGGGACTGGACAGGGATTGGTTTACGAGCAGTACTTC. Amino acids: CASSGTGQGLVYEQYF.

The V and J genes are TRBV18 and TRBJ2-5; D gene unclear. This CDR3 spans 14 amino acids. V lost 3 bases, J lost 5 bases, and 13 bases lay in between. Germline V gives CDR1 KGHSH, CDR2 LQKENI. The CDR3 region is CASSPGGYGETQYF. In nucleotides, the CDR3 is TGTGCCAGCTCACCGGGTGGCTACGGGGAGACCCAGTACTTC.

This chain links TRBV14 with TRBJ2-7, with 8 nucleotides matching TRBD2. V shed 4 bases, J shed 3 bases, and the junction held 5 bases outside the gene matches. This CDR3 has 14 residues. From germline, CDR1 is SGHDN and CDR2 FVKESK. CDR3 residues: CASSRVAGNYEQYF. CDR3 nucleotide sequence: TGTGCCAGCAGCCGGGTAGCGGGGAACTACGAGCAGTACTTC.

This clone occurred once. This chain uses TRBV11-2 with TRBJ2-7; 7 bases agree with TRBD2. Trimming took 2 bases from V and 7 from J; bases not matched to a gene: 11. The CDR3 is made up of 15 amino acids. Germline values: CDR1 SGHAT, CDR2 FQNNGV. CDR3 DNA: TGTGCCAGCAGCTTATATCGCGGGGGTGTCGGGGAGCAGTACTTC. This encodes CASSLYRGGVGEQYF.

The rearrangement links TRBV12-5 to TRBJ2-1; TRBD2 matches 9 bases. J was trimmed by 8 bases and V by 0 bases; bases with no gene match: 11. The CDR3 extends over 17 amino acids. CDR1 LGHNT and CDR2 FRNRAP come from the germline V gene. Here the CDR3 reads CASGLVSVVAGAYEQFF. For the CDR3, the DNA is TGTGCTAGTGGTTTGGTATCGGTGGTAGCGGGAGCTTATGAGCAGTTCTTC.